This section outlines one T cell receptor beta chain sequence together with its context. Its matching antigen is unknown. PCR amplification relied on 60 Vbeta primers (plus 13 Jbeta primers). Generated by immunoSEQ multiplex PCR, the TCRdb table keeps only in-frame clones and is missing some. The sample's table shows about 64,000 clones. The sample comes from a study of cytomegalovirus exposure and HLA in healthy donors. Overall study results and limits: One later analysis reportedly identified an Asian-associated ancestry cluster that showed fewer N-insertions than the 666-donor mean. TCR beta V- and J-gene trimming, according to a later analysis, was linked to a missense DCLRE1C variant. In a later analysis, common viral pathogens appeared linked to several of the most significant clusters. Likely technical artifact: a cluster of highly shared sequence variants.

This receptor was identified in a woman under 30 in good health and CMV-seronegative. Material: PBMCs.

This CDR3 reads CAIRGTSNPREQYF. In DNA, the CDR3 is TGTGCCATCAGGGGGACTAGCAATCCGCGGGAGCAGTACTTC. This chain links TRBV10-3 with TRBJ2-7; 9 nucleotides match TRBD2. The J segment lost 7 bases and the V segment lost 6 bases, leaving 10 bases of the junction unmatched. The CDR3 loop spans 14 amino acids. In germline, CDR1 is ENHRY, CDR2 SYGVKD.